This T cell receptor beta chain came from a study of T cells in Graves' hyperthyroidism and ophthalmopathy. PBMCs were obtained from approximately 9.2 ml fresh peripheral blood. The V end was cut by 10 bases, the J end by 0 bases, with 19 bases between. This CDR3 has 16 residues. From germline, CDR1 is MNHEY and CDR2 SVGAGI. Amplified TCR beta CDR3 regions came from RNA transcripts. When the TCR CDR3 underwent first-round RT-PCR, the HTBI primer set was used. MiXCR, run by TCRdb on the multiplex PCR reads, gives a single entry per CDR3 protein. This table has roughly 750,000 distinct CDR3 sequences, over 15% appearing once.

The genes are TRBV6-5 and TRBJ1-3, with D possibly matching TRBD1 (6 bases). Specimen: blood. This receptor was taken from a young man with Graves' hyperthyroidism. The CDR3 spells CANRGTGGFSGNTIYF. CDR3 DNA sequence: TGTGCCAACAGAGGGACCGGGGGCTTCTCTGGAAACACCATATATTTT.